This T cell receptor (beta chain) was obtained from a study of T cells in localized non-small cell lung cancer. Study-level points and caveats: Uninvolved adjacent lung showed higher T cell clonality than tumor. Overall survival was longer when the density of T cells in the blood was higher. Sequencing covered just one tumor region, so heterogeneity cannot be ruled out. Out of the top 100 tumor clones, a median approximately 57 were seen in adjacent lung.

V gave up 5 bases and J gave up 5 bases, with 22 bases separating them. This CDR3 spans 16 amino acids. The germline V gene has CDR1 SGHAT and CDR2 FQNNGV. This table comes from immunoSEQ multiplex PCR, and its TCRdb copy is limited to in-frame clones, with some not included. Here the sample spans approximately 11,000 clones, roughly 90% being singletons. On this clone: The antigen remains undetermined.

Sequencing was performed on peripheral blood, taken before any cancer treatment. The clonotype was recovered from a male donor at least 60 years old with stage III lung adenocarcinoma. V usage is TRBV11-2 and J usage is TRBJ2-7, with D possibly being TRBD2 (7 bases). CDR3 nucleotides: TGTGCCAGCAGCAGTTCCTCGGGGGGCAAAATCGACGAGCAGTACTTC. Translating gives CASSSSSGGKIDEQYF.